This TCR beta chain derives from a study of cytomegalovirus exposure and HLA in healthy donors. Study results and limitations: A later look showed TCR association rates differing by HLA locus, highest for DRB1 and lowest for HLA-C.

The PCR ran on 60 Vbeta and 13 Jbeta primers. Repertoires were generated with immunoSEQ multiplex PCR, while TCRdb's copy carries only in-frame clones and drops some. The sample holds roughly 190,000 clones, approximately 78% seen once. Points on this clone: Its specificity is not known.

CDR3 length: 13 residues. Germline V lookup: CDR1 MNHEY, CDR2 SMNVEV (reference sequence). The V and J ends lost 0 bases and 4 bases respectively, with 6 bases between them. The sample taken for sequencing was PBMCs. This clonotype was obtained from a woman between 18 and 30 years old in good health and CMV-seronegative. The V call is TRBV27, the J call TRBJ1-1, with no clear D. CDR3 nucleotides: TGTGCCAGCAGTTTATCTCTAGGCACTGAAGCTTTCTTT. Amino acid sequence: CASSLSLGTEAFF.